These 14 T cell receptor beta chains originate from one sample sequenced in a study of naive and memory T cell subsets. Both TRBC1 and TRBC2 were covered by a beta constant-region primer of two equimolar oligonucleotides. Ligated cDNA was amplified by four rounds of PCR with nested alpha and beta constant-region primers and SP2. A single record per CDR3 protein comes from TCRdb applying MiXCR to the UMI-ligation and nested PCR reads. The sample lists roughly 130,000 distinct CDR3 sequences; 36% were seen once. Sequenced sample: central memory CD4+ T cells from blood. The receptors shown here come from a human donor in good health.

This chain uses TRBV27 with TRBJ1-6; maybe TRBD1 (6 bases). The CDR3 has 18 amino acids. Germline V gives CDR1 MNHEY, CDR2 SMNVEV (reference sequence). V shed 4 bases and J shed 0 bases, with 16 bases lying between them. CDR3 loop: CASSSPGVRSSYNSPLHF. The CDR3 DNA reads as TGTGCCAGCAGTTCCCCAGGGGTCCGGAGCTCCTATAATTCACCCCTCCACTTT.

The CDR3 is CATSAKREVSYNEQFF. Here the CDR3 DNA reads TGTGCCACCAGTGCAAAGCGGGAGGTTTCCTACAATGAGCAGTTCTTC. The chain employs TRBV24-1 and TRBJ2-1; TRBD2 matches at 9 bases. CDR3 length: 16 amino acids. CDR1 KGHDR and CDR2 SFDVKD come from the germline V gene. Trimming removed 5 bases from V and 1 base from J; junction bases left unmatched: 5.

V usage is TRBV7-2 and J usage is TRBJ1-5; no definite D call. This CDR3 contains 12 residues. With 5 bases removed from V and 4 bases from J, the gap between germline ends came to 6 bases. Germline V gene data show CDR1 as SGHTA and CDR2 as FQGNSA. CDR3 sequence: CASSPKNQPQHF. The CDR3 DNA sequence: TGTGCCAGCAGCCCCAAGAATCAGCCCCAGCATTTT.

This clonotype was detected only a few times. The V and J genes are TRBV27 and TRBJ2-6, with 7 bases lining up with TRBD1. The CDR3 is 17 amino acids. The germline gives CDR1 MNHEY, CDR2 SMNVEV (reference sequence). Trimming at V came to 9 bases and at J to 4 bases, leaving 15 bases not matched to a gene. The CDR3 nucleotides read TGTGCCAGTCATCCGGGACAGCGGATGTGGGGGGCCAACGTCCTGACTTTC. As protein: CASHPGQRMWGANVLTF.

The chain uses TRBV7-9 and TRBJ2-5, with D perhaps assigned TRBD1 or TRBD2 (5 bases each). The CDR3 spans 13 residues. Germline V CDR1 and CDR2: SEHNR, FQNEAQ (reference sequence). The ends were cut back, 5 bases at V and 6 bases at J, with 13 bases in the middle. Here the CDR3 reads CASSQVEGQTQYF. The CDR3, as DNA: TGTGCCAGCAGCCAAGTTGAGGGACAGACCCAGTACTTC.

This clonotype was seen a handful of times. In nucleotides, the CDR3 is TGTGCCAGCAGATGGGACAGGAACCAAGAGACCCAGTACTTC. This codes for CASRWDRNQETQYF. The gene calls are TRBV28 and TRBJ2-5; TRBD1 matches at 8 bases. The CDR3 is 14 amino acids. With 6 bases clipped from V and 0 bases from J, the junction kept 3 bases outside the gene matches. CDR1 is MDHEN and CDR2 is SYDVKM in the germline V gene.

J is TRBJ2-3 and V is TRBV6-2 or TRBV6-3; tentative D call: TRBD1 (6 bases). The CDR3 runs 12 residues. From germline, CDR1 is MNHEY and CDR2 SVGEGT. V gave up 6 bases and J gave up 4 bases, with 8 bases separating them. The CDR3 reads CASSRQADTQYF. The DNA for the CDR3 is TGTGCCAGCAGCCGACAGGCAGATACGCAGTATTTT.

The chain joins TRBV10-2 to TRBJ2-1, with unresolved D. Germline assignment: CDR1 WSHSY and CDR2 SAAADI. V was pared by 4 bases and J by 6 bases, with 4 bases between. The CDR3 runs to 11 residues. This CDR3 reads CASSGSNEQFF. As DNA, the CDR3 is TGCGCCAGCAGTGGCAGCAATGAGCAGTTCTTC.

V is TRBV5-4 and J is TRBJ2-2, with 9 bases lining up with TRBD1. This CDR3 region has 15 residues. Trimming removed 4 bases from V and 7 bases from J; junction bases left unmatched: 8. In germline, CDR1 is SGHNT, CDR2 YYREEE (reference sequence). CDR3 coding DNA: TGTGCCAGCAGCCCGGGACAGGGTCACTACGGGGAGCTGTTTTTT. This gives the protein CASSPGQGHYGELFF.

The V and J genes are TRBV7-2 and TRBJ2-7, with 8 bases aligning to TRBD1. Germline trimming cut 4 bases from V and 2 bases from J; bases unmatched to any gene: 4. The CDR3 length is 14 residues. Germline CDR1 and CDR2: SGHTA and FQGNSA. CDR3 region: CASSSGQGAYEQYF. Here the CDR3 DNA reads TGTGCCAGCAGCTCAGGACAGGGTGCCTACGAGCAGTACTTC.

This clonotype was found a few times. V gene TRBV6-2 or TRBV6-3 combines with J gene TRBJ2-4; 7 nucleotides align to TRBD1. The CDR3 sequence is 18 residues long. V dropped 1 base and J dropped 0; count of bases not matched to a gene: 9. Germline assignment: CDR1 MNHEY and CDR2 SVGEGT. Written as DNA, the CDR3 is TGTGCCAGCAGTTACTATTATGGGACAGAACTAGCCAAAAACATTCAGTACTTC. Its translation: CASSYYYGTELAKNIQYF.

CDR3 in amino acids: CASSNAGQGFSNQPQHF. CDR3 nucleotide sequence: TGTGCCAGCAGCAACGCGGGACAGGGTTTCAGCAATCAGCCCCAGCATTTT. The chain joins TRBV21-1 to TRBJ1-5; the D call in the table, TRBD1, was not verified against the DNA. TRBV21-1 is a listed pseudogene. The CDR3 covers 17 residues.

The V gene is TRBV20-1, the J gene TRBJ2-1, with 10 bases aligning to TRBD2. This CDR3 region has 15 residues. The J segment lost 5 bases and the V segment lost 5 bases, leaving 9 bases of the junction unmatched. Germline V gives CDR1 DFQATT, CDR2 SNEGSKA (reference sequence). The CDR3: CSAYHSGRLNNEQFF. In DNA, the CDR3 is TGCAGTGCTTACCATAGCGGGAGGCTGAACAATGAGCAGTTCTTC.

The CDR3 loop is CAWSLGQGSSYEQYF. The CDR3 bases are TGTGCCTGGAGCCTAGGGCAGGGGAGCTCCTACGAGCAGTACTTC. V gene TRBV30 combines with J gene TRBJ2-7; perhaps TRBD1 as D (6 bases). Trimming took off 3 bases at V and 0 bases at J, with 15 bases between the two ends. In germline, CDR1 is GTSNPN, CDR2 SVGIG (reference sequence). This CDR3 contains 15 residues.